A selection of T cell receptor beta chains follows, all from one sample in a study of shared clonotypes between healthy human individuals. Clones were sequenced by immunoSEQ multiplex PCR, and TCRdb holds only the in-frame ones, with some missing. Of 1.6 million or so clones listed, around 97% were seen once; the top ten hold 1.2%. The specimen was naive CD4+ T cells sorted from blood. The receptors here all came from a young man in good health. CDR3s leave out the opening cysteine and the closing phenylalanine or tryptophan. Each record gives: CDR3 protein, J gene, V gene.

ASSLTGSSGANVLT	TRBJ2-6	TRBV5-1
ASRGVTRAGPSGTEAF	TRBJ1-1	TRBV19
ARDPAHIWDSSNYGYT	TRBJ1-2	TRBV2
ASRQRELYTGELF	TRBJ2-2	TRBV7-2
AWKAGNTIY	TRBJ1-3	TRBV30
ASSLLPRNQPQH	TRBJ1-5	TRBV7-8
ASSKGQGRSGANVLT	TRBJ2-6	TRBV5-4
ASSLVGGVGGNEQF	TRBJ2-1	TRBV5-1
ASSAGTATTYEQY	TRBJ2-7	TRBV10-1
ASLVARQGARETQY	TRBJ2-5	TRBV2
SVVGGRTGSYNEQF	TRBJ2-1	TRBV29-1
ASSLGHSTDTQY	TRBJ2-3	TRBV7-9
ASSLGLSRGDNEQF	TRBJ2-1	TRBV7-4
ASSLAQEGELF	TRBJ2-2	TRBV5-1
ASSPPPHYNEQF	TRBJ2-1	TRBV28
ASRQGAYNEQF	TRBJ2-1	TRBV28
ASSEIGGTDTQY	TRBJ2-3	TRBV6-1
ASSLTVLGLMNTEAF	TRBJ1-1	TRBV18
ASSQEGTGGNEQY	TRBJ2-7	TRBV4-2
ASSLLGTALQETQY	TRBJ2-5	TRBV27
ASSLEAANTEAF	TRBJ1-1	TRBV7-9
ASSRNRGSGNTIY	TRBJ1-3	TRBV13
ASSVGRYQETQY	TRBJ2-5	TRBV2
ASSRTSGIYEQY	TRBJ2-7	TRBV5-6
ASRGESYNEQF	TRBJ2-1	TRBV27
ASSLAFHNEQF	TRBJ2-1	TRBV7-2